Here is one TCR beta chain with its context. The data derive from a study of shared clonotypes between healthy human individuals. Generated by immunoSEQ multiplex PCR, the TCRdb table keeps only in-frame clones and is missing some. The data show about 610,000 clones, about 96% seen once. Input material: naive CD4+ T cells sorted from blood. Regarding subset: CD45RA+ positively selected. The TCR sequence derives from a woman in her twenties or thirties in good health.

The chain's CDR3 is CASSSDRGLQEETQYF. The DNA for the CDR3 is TGTGCCAGCAGCTCGGACAGGGGGCTTCAGGAAGAGACCCAGTACTTC. J is TRBJ2-5 and V is TRBV7-8, with 11 positions matching TRBD1. CDR3 length equals 16 residues. The germline gives CDR1 SGHVS, CDR2 FQNEAQ. Losses at the gene ends were 4 bases for V and 3 bases for J; bases not matched to a gene: 7.